These 26 T cell receptor beta chains came from one sample sequenced in a study of blood T cell repertoires in COVID-19. Some clones are missing from TCRdb's copy, which holds only in-frame ones; the method was immunoSEQ multiplex PCR. Here the sample spans 160,000 or so clones, about 88% being singletons. The material sequenced was peripheral blood. These receptors originate from a woman aged 80 or over with acute or convalescent COVID-19.

The chain couples TRBV5-6 to TRBJ2-2, with a tentative D call TRBD1 (5 bases). Germline V CDR1 and CDR2: SGHDT, YYEEEE. The CDR3 runs to 15 residues. Trimming took 0 bases from V and 8 from J, leaving 14 bases between them. CDR3 coding DNA: TGTGCCAGCAGCTTGGTGGTCTCAGGGTATGGGGAGCTGTTTTTT. It translates to CASSLVVSGYGELFF.

This chain connects TRBV9 to TRBJ2-1, with TRBD2 matching 11 bases. The CDR3 contains 17 residues. The trim removed 0 bases at V and 1 base at J, leaving 3 bases unmatched. Germline lookup yields CDR1 SGDLS and CDR2 YYNGEE. This CDR3 is CASSVEASGGSYNEQFF. The CDR3 coding sequence is TGTGCCAGCAGCGTAGAGGCTAGCGGGGGGTCCTACAATGAGCAGTTCTTC.

A word on this clone: A junction end diverges from the germline sequence, so it may reflect a read error. The J gene is TRBJ1-2, the V gene TRBV2; D is undetermined. Germline values: CDR1 SNHLY, CDR2 FYNNEI. This CDR3 is built from 10 residues. The CDR3 coding sequence is TGTGCCAGTGATACAGCTCATGGCCTCTTC. Translated, it gives CASDTAHGLF.

CDR3 sequence: CASSATGGSYNEQFF. DNA of the CDR3: TGTGCCAGCAGCGCCACGGGGGGCTCCTACAATGAGCAGTTCTTC. V gene TRBV9 combines with J gene TRBJ2-1, with 7 bases fitting TRBD2. J was trimmed by 0 bases and V by 3 bases; bases with no gene match: 3. CDR1 and CDR2 from the germline V gene are SGDLS and YYNGEE. The length of the CDR3 is 15 residues.

The chain uses TRBV19 and TRBJ1-4; 8 nucleotides agree with TRBD1. The CDR3 loop spans 15 amino acids. Germline V gives CDR1 LNHDA, CDR2 SQIVND (reference sequence). After removal of 4 bases from V and 8 bases from J, the junction contained 9 bases not matched to a gene. In nucleotides, the CDR3 is TGTGCCAGTAGTACGACAGGGGACGTGGGGGAAAAACTGTTTTTT. This codes for CASSTTGDVGEKLFF. Full variable domain (missing parts from reference TRBV19 and TRBJ1-4): DGGITQSPKYLFRKEGQNVTLSCEQNLNHDAMYWYRQDPGQGLRLIYYSQIVNDFQKGDIAEGYSVSREKKESFPLTVTSAQKNPTAFYLCASSTTGDVGEKLFFGSGTQLSVL.

The chain is built from TRBV11-2 and TRBJ2-5; tentative D call: TRBD1 (5 bases). V shed 5 bases and J shed 6 bases, with 13 bases lying between them. Germline CDR1 reads SGHAT; CDR2 reads FQNNGV. The CDR3 extends over 13 amino acids. Here the CDR3 DNA reads TGTGCCAGCAGCCCCAGGGTGCTCCAGACCCAGTACTTC. Protein sequence: CASSPRVLQTQYF.

The genes are TRBV28 and TRBJ1-1, with no clear D. V was pared by 4 bases and J by 5 bases, with 11 bases between. From germline, CDR1 is MDHEN and CDR2 SYDVKM. The CDR3 spans 13 residues. CDR3 nucleotides: TGTGCCAGCAGTTCGGGGTTCGGGACTGAAGCTTTCTTT. It translates to CASSSGFGTEAFF.

This chain uses TRBV28 with TRBJ1-2; D call uncertain. Germline V gene sequence: CDR1 MDHEN, CDR2 SYDVKM. V lost 9 bases to trimming and J lost 3 bases, with 20 bases between them. The CDR3 spans 15 residues. CDR3 sequence (DNA): TGTGCCAGTCTGACACTCCAACGGTGGGACTATGGCTACACCTTC. It specifies CASLTLQRWDYGYTF.

The chain joins TRBV28 to TRBJ2-3, with 7 bases that match TRBD1. Losses at the gene ends were 8 bases for V and 1 base for J; bases not matched to a gene: 12. Germline values: CDR1 MDHEN, CDR2 SYDVKM. The CDR3 length is 16 residues. The CDR3 loop is CASRTRRQGGTDTQYF. CDR3 DNA sequence: TGTGCCAGCCGAACCCGCAGGCAGGGGGGCACAGATACGCAGTATTTT.

The J gene is TRBJ2-1, the V gene TRBV19; 12 bases fit TRBD2. V lost 4 bases, J lost 1 base, and 8 bases stayed unmatched. CDR3 size: 18 residues. The V gene's germline CDR1 is LNHDA and CDR2 SQIVND (reference sequence). DNA for the CDR3: TGTGCCAGTAGTAAACTAGCGGGAGGCGGAGCGTCCTACAATGAGCAGTTCTTC. This sequence encodes CASSKLAGGGASYNEQFF.

The V and J genes are TRBV5-6 and TRBJ1-2; 7 nucleotides line up with TRBD1. Germline-derived CDR1 and CDR2 are SGHDT and YYEEEE. The trim removed 4 bases at V and 4 bases at J, leaving 4 bases unmatched. CDR3 length: 13 amino acids. The CDR3, as DNA: TGTGCCAGCAGCCCAACAGGGGTCTATGGCTACACCTTC. It specifies CASSPTGVYGYTF.

This clone was seen just once. V and J are TRBV15 and TRBJ1-1; TRBD1 matches at 8 bases. V lost 6 bases to trimming and J lost 2 bases; unmatched junction nucleotides: 14. This CDR3 is 17 amino acids long. Germline CDR1 LNHNV, CDR2 YYDKDF (reference sequence). The CDR3 is CATSHKQGAIPNTEAFF. CDR3 sequence (DNA): TGTGCCACCAGTCATAAGCAGGGGGCAATCCCCAACACTGAAGCTTTCTTT.

The CDR3: CASSLGTRRETQYF. The CDR3 DNA is TGTGCCAGCAGCCTAGGGACTAGGAGGGAGACCCAGTACTTC. V is TRBV2 and J is TRBJ2-5; TRBD2 aligns across 8 bases. Germline CDR1 SNHLY, CDR2 FYNNEI. The CDR3 is 14 amino acids. V lost 6 bases and J lost 5; bases outside the gene matches: 8.

The rearrangement joins TRBV15 to TRBJ1-2, with D possibly TRBD1 on 6 matching bases. Trimming stripped 0 bases from V and 1 base from J, with 15 bases between. The CDR3 runs to 17 residues. CDR1 and CDR2 (germline): LNHNV, YYDKDF (reference sequence). The CDR3 DNA is TGTGCCACCAGCAGAGATTATGAGGCAGGGGATAACTATGGCTACACCTTC. Amino acids: CATSRDYEAGDNYGYTF.

The chain joins TRBV25-1 to TRBJ1-3; possibly TRBD1 for D (6 bases). Trimming pared 3 bases from V and 0 bases from J, leaving 15 bases between. CDR3 length: 17 amino acids. Looked up from germline, CDR1 is MGHDK and CDR2 is SYGVNS. CDR3 DNA sequence: TGTGCCAGCAGTGAGTGGGGGGGCTTTAGCTCTGGAAACACCATATATTTT. Protein product: CASSEWGGFSSGNTIYF.

The chain has TRBV9 and TRBJ2-4, with 11 bases lining up with TRBD2. Germline CDR1 reads SGDLS; CDR2 reads YYNGEE. V lost 3 bases and J lost 0; bases outside the gene matches: 14. The CDR3 is made up of 20 amino acids. The CDR3 sequence is CASSARGDTSGGLAKNIQYF. CDR3 in DNA: TGTGCCAGCAGCGCCCGCGGGGATACTAGCGGGGGATTAGCCAAAAACATTCAGTACTTC.

This clone was picked up one time. The chain links TRBV5-1 to TRBJ2-5; 9 bases are a match to TRBD2. Germline loops: CDR1 SGHRS, CDR2 YFSETQ. Trimming at V came to 2 bases and at J to 3 bases, leaving 14 bases not matched to a gene. The CDR3 is 18 residues long. CDR3: CASSLGLLRRGGEETQYF. CDR3 DNA sequence: TGCGCCAGCAGCTTAGGGTTATTACGGCGGGGGGGCGAAGAGACCCAGTACTTC.

This chain connects TRBV3-1 (or the pseudogene TRBV3-2) to TRBJ2-1, with TRBD2 matching 12 bases. Germline trimming cut 4 bases from V and 3 bases from J; bases unmatched to any gene: 7. The CDR3 spans 17 residues. In germline, CDR1 is LGHDT, CDR2 YNNKEL (reference sequence). CDR3 residues: CASSPRLAGENYNEQFF. For the CDR3, the DNA is TGTGCCAGCAGCCCCCGACTAGCGGGAGAAAACTACAATGAGCAGTTCTTC.

The J gene is TRBJ2-1, the V gene TRBV5-6; 9 bases map to TRBD1. Germline V CDR1 and CDR2: SGHDT, YYEEEE. CDR3 length equals 14 residues. V dropped 2 bases and J dropped 9; count of bases not matched to a gene: 6. The CDR3 is CASSFLVGQGEQFF. CDR3 sequence (DNA): TGTGCCAGCAGCTTCCTAGTGGGACAGGGTGAGCAGTTCTTC.

The chain has TRBV11-2 and TRBJ2-7; no firm D call. CDR3 length: 8 amino acids. CDR1 SGHAT and CDR2 FQNNGV come from the germline V gene. V lost 8 bases to trimming and J lost 11 bases, with 7 bases between them. The DNA for the CDR3 is TGTGCCAGCTGTCCGGAGTACTTC. This encodes CASCPEYF.

This clone has more than one count but fewer than ten. The chain carries TRBV4-2 and TRBJ2-5; 9 bases are a match to TRBD2. Trimming removed 1 base from V and 5 bases from J; junction bases left unmatched: 8. Per germline, CDR1 LGHNA and CDR2 YNFKEQ. The length of the CDR3 is 16 residues. CDR3 DNA sequence: TGTGCCAGCAGCCAAGGGGGGAGGAGCGGGAGGGAGACCCAGTACTTC. This sequence encodes CASSQGGRSGRETQYF.

The chain's CDR3 is CASTQGGTEAFF. The CDR3 DNA reads TGCGCCAGCACCCAGGGAGGCACTGAAGCTTTCTTT. The rearrangement links TRBV10-2 to TRBJ1-1, with TRBD1 as a possible D gene (5 bases). The germline V gene has CDR1 WSHSY and CDR2 SAAADI. The CDR3 is 12 residues long. Trimming cost V 7 bases and J 4 bases, with 10 bases left between them.

The chain couples TRBV7-8 to TRBJ1-4; no definite D call. V was pared by 1 base and J by 8 bases, with 23 bases between. Germline V gene data show CDR1 as SGHVS and CDR2 as FQNEAQ. This CDR3 region has 18 residues. CDR3 bases: TGTGCCAGCAGCTTAGTTCCCGGGTGGTCAACTAATGGGGAAAAACTGTTTTTT. It yields the protein CASSLVPGWSTNGEKLFF.

J is TRBJ1-4 and V is TRBV11-3, with D possibly TRBD1 on 5 matching bases. V lost 1 base to trimming and J lost 7 bases, with 13 bases between them. The CDR3 totals 15 residues. Germline-derived CDR1 and CDR2 are SGHNT and YENEEA. The CDR3 loop reads CASSLGGTTGEKLFF. The CDR3 DNA reads as TGTGCCAGCAGCTTAGGAGGGACTACCGGTGAAAAACTGTTTTTT.

The V gene is TRBV20-1, the J gene TRBJ2-1, with D possibly being TRBD1 (6 bases). Germline lookup yields CDR1 DFQATT and CDR2 SNEGSKA (reference sequence). There are 15 residues in the CDR3. Trimming left V 3 bases short and J 6 bases short, with 18 bases between. The CDR3: CSASGQGLAPNEQFF. DNA for the CDR3: TGCAGTGCTAGTGGTCAGGGGCTAGCCCCCAATGAGCAGTTCTTC.

This sequence joins TRBV5-1 and TRBJ2-7; unclear D gene. CDR3 length: 12 amino acids. Germline CDR1 SGHRS, CDR2 YFSETQ. V shed 0 bases and J shed 3 bases, with 4 bases lying between them. CDR3 coding DNA: TGCGCCAGCAGCTTGGTAAACTACGAGCAGTACTTC. Its protein product is CASSLVNYEQYF.